This T cell receptor (beta chain) was recorded in a study of blood T cells in healthy people across ages. Using a J-beta primer mix together with a sample-barcoded 5' primer, a second PCR was run for roughly 7 to 11 cycles. TCRdb re-analysed the 5' RACE reads in MiXCR, keeping a single row per CDR3 protein. The sample includes about 780,000 distinct CDR3 sequences, about 26% of them seen just once. V gave up 1 base and J gave up 1 base, with 15 bases separating them. Germline V gives CDR1 SGHNT, CDR2 YYREEE (reference sequence). The CDR3 totals 18 residues. This same sample was also taken into another study, of T cells of mothers and their children.

This receptor was taken from a boy between 10 and 17 years old in good health. Sequencing used blood. This chain uses TRBV5-4 with TRBJ2-6, with D possibly matching TRBD2 (6 bases). The CDR3 region has the DNA TGTGCCAGCAGCTTGCGTCTGATGGGGAGGTCTGGGGCCAACGTCCTGACTTTC. This encodes CASSLRLMGRSGANVLTF.